The present TCR beta chain was sequenced within a study of T cells in Graves' hyperthyroidism and ophthalmopathy. Whole-study results and caveats: The authors' 13 V-J model separated ophthalmopathy from stable hyperthyroidism.

Ophthalmopathy in the patients scored at least 3 on Clinical Activity Score and at least 4 on NOSPECS grade, lasting under 3 months. Uncontrolled infection, other autoimmune disease, pregnancy or lactation excluded patients. Used for diagnoses were clinical symptoms, serum thyroxine and TRAb, thyroid ultrasound and orbital computed tomography. Researchers amplified the TCR beta CDR3 regions from RNA transcripts. With the HTBI primer set, the TCR CDR3 went through a first round of RT-PCR. TCRdb recomputed calls from the multiplex PCR reads with MiXCR, one row per CDR3 protein. The sample has some 360,000 distinct CDR3 sequences, less than 20% seen once; the top ten hold roughly 15%. As for this clonotype: The antigen remains undetermined.

The CDR3 covers 16 residues. The V and J ends lost 0 bases and 3 bases respectively, with 13 bases between them. CDR1 is SGHRS, CDR2 YFSETQ, per germline. The chain employs TRBV5-1 and TRBJ1-5, with D maybe TRBD1 (6 bases). The clonotype comes from a woman between 40 and 55 years old with Graves' ophthalmopathy. The sequenced sample was blood. CDR3 DNA: TGCGCCAGCAGCTTGGGGGGGGCCCAGGCCAATCAGCCCCAGCATTTT. It encodes CASSLGGAQANQPQHF.